Listed below are T cell receptor beta chains from one sample, sequenced in a study of T cells in Graves' hyperthyroidism and ophthalmopathy. TCRdb recomputed calls from the multiplex PCR reads with MiXCR, one row per CDR3 protein. This sample has about 640,000 distinct CDR3 sequences; roughly 20% occur once, and the top ten carry 30% to 40%. The sample consisted of blood. Every receptor here comes from a man between 25 and 39 years old with Graves' ophthalmopathy. The CDR3 runs from the conserved cysteine through the conserved F or W. D genes are given only for firm matches. Clone size is shown for a subset of rows, as once, few, many or a class of expanded clone.

TRBV29-1	.	TRBJ2-1	TRBD2	TGCAGCGTTGGTGGGAGGGACAATGAGCAGTTCTTC	CSVGGRDNEQFF
TRBV12-3/TRBV12-4	few	TRBJ2-7	TRBD2	TGTGCCAGCAGCCCTACGGGGGGGGCTCCTTACGAGCAGTACTTC	CASSPTGGAPYEQYF
TRBV7-2	many	TRBJ2-3	.	TGTGCCAGCAGCCGTACAGGGCGAGTCCTTACAGATACGCAGTATTTT	CASSRTGRVLTDTQYF
TRBV3-1	many	TRBJ2-7	.	TGTGCCAGCAGCCAAGGTATTAGGACCGAGCAGTACTTC	CASSQGIRTEQYF
TRBV5-1	many	TRBJ2-7	.	TGCGCCAGCAGCTCCGAGGGACGGGGACCCTACGAGCAGTACTTC	CASSSEGRGPYEQYF
TRBV20-1	.	TRBJ1-4	TRBD1	TGCAGTGCAGGACAGGGAGGCGAAAAACTGTTTTTT	CSAGQGGEKLFF
TRBV30	many	TRBJ2-7	TRBD2	TGTGCCTCCCAGCCCCGGGGGGGGCCCTACGAGCAGTACTTC	CASQPRGGPYEQYF
TRBV7-9	once	TRBJ2-7	TRBD2	TGTGCCAGCAGCTCAGCGGGAGGCCCTCGCTACGAGCAGTACTTC	CASSSAGGPRYEQYF
TRBV6-1	.	TRBJ2-1	TRBD2	TGTGCCAGCAGCGTCACTAGCGGGAGGGCCGATGAGCAGTTCTTC	CASSVTSGRADEQFF
TRBV20-1	few	TRBJ1-5	.	TGCAGTGCTAGTATTAGAGGACTGTACAATCAGCCCCAGCATTTT	CSASIRGLYNQPQHF
TRBV11-2	.	TRBJ2-3	TRBD1	TGTGCCAGCAGCTTAACCCGGACAGGGGTTGGCACAGATACGCAGTATTTT	CASSLTRTGVGTDTQYF
TRBV30	.	TRBJ1-5	.	TGTGCCTGGAGTGTGGGGTCCGACGGGCAGCCCCAGCATTTT	CAWSVGSDGQPQHF
TRBV2	many	TRBJ1-2	.	TGTGCCGGGAAGGACAGTAACTATGGCTACACCTTC	CAGKDSNYGYTF
TRBV5-1	many	TRBJ2-7	.	TGCGCCAGCATGTCCGGGACGGCCTCCTACGAGCAGTACTTC	CASMSGTASYEQYF
TRBV7-8	many	TRBJ2-5	.	TGTGCCAGCAGCTTAGTACGGGAGACCCAGTACTTC	CASSLVRETQYF
TRBV20-1	once	TRBJ2-7	.	TGCAGTGCTAGAGTGGAGTGGCAGACCTACGAGCAGTACTTC	CSARVEWQTYEQYF
TRBV27	.	TRBJ2-7	TRBD2	TGTGCCAGCAAGGCGGGAGTAAGCGACGAGCAGTACTTC	CASKAGVSDEQYF
TRBV6-1	few	TRBJ1-1	.	TGTGCCAGCAGACTATCTAGGAATGTGAACACTGAAGCTTTCTTT	CASRLSRNVNTEAFF
TRBV30	.	TRBJ1-2	.	TGTGCCTGGAGAAAACAGGGAGCTGGAGACTATGGCTACACCTTC	CAWRKQGAGDYGYTF
TRBV29-1	.	TRBJ2-1	.	TGCAGCGTTGAGAACACCCTAGCGTCGGGGGCTAAGCCGTTCTTC	CSVENTLASGAKPFF
TRBV5-4	.	TRBJ2-1	.	TGTGCCAGCAGCTCGGAAGGTTTTGAGCAGTTCTTC	CASSSEGFEQFF
TRBV10-3	once	TRBJ2-3	TRBD2	TGTGCCATCAATCCTAGCGGTGACACAGATACGCAGTATTTT	CAINPSGDTDTQYF
TRBV28	many	TRBJ1-1	.	TGTGCCAGCACCCCGATGGGCCTGCGGAGAGCTGAAGCTTTCTTT	CASTPMGLRRAEAFF
TRBV12-3/TRBV12-4	few	TRBJ1-3	TRBD1	TGTGCCAGCAGCTCGGAGCACGGACAGGGAAGTTCCGGAAACACCATATATTTT	CASSSEHGQGSSGNTIYF
TRBV28	once	TRBJ2-3	TRBD2	TGTGCCAGCAGTGCCCCGGGACTAGCGGGAGGAGGAGGAGATACGCAGTATTTT	CASSAPGLAGGGGDTQYF
TRBV27	many	TRBJ1-1	.	TGTGCCAGCAGTAAACAGGCCCGGAACACTGAAGCTTTCTTT	CASSKQARNTEAFF
TRBV28	.	TRBJ2-5	.	TGTGCCAGCAGTCCTCTGGAGAGCCGCCAAGAGACCCAGTACTTC	CASSPLESRQETQYF
TRBV7-9	few	TRBJ1-2	TRBD1	TGTGCCAGCAGCCCCCTGGACAGGGGGACAAACTATGGCTACACCTTC	CASSPLDRGTNYGYTF
TRBV27	.	TRBJ1-2	.	TGTGCCAGCAGTTTATCTGAGAGGGATAATGGCTACACCTTC	CASSLSERDNGYTF
TRBV2	few	TRBJ2-1	TRBD2	TGTGCCAGCAGTGAAAAGCCTAGCGGCTACAATGAGCAGTTCTTC	CASSEKPSGYNEQFF
TRBV20-1	few	TRBJ1-5	.	TGCAGTGCTCCCCAGGGCCGCAATCAGCCCCAGCATTTT	CSAPQGRNQPQHF
TRBV7-3	many	TRBJ2-3	TRBD2	TGTGCCAGCAGCCCCGGACTAGCGGGAGAGGCAGATACGCAGTATTTT	CASSPGLAGEADTQYF
TRBV6-1	.	TRBJ2-2	TRBD2	TGTGCCAGCACCCACTTCCGGGAGGCAAACACCGGGGAGCTGTTTTTT	CASTHFREANTGELFF
TRBV19	few	TRBJ2-2	.	TGTGCCAGTGCTAGGGACGGGGGCACCGGGGAGCTGTTTTTT	CASARDGGTGELFF
TRBV20-1	many	TRBJ2-7	.	TGCAGTGCTCATAGCGGATCGGCCTACGAGCAGTACTTC	CSAHSGSAYEQYF
TRBV18	.	TRBJ2-1	TRBD1	TGTGCCAGCTCGGGACAGGGGTTCAATGAGCAGTTCTTC	CASSGQGFNEQFF
TRBV5-1	many	TRBJ2-1	TRBD1	TGCGCCAGCAGCCCCTCAGGGGGCGATGAGCAGTTCTTC	CASSPSGGDEQFF
TRBV30	few	TRBJ2-3	.	TGTGCCTCAGAAGGGCCTGCGCGAACAGATACGCAGTATTTT	CASEGPARTDTQYF
TRBV28	.	TRBJ1-2	.	TGTGCCAGCAGTTCCCCCCGACAGAGCCGCAACTATGGCTACACCTTC	CASSSPRQSRNYGYTF
TRBV4-1	few	TRBJ2-1	.	TGCGCCAGCAGCCGGTCAGGAGCGCGATACAATGAGCAGTTCTTC	CASSRSGARYNEQFF
TRBV6-2/TRBV6-3	.	TRBJ1-6	.	TGTGTCAGCAGTTACTCGGGCCGGAGCTCCTATAATTCACCCCTCCACTTT	CVSSYSGRSSYNSPLHF
TRBV10-1	.	TRBJ2-1	TRBD2	TGCGCCAGCAGCAGCGGGAGTGACCACAATGAGCAGTTCTTC	CASSSGSDHNEQFF
TRBV7-2	.	TRBJ2-1	TRBD2	TGCGCCAGCAGCCCGACTAGCGGGAGGGCGGATGAGCAGTTCTTC	CASSPTSGRADEQFF
TRBV12-3/TRBV12-4	many	TRBJ1-1	.	TGTGCCAGCAGTTTGGGGGGGGTGAGTACTGAAGCTTTCTTT	CASSLGGVSTEAFF
TRBV7-3	few	TRBJ2-2	TRBD2	TGTGCCAGCCGGCTAGCGGGATCGTCCGGGGAGCTGTTTTTT	CASRLAGSSGELFF
TRBV9	.	TRBJ1-4	TRBD1	TGTGCCAGCAGCCGGGCCGGGACAGGGACCGAAAAACTGTTTTTT	CASSRAGTGTEKLFF
TRBV5-1	many	TRBJ1-1	.	TGCGCCAGCAGCTCGACCGTCCGGGCCACTGAAGCTTTCTTT	CASSSTVRATEAFF
TRBV2	few	TRBJ1-5	.	TGTGCCAGCGACCAGGGACCTCTCGATCCGCCCCAGCATTTT	CASDQGPLDPPQHF
TRBV28	few	TRBJ2-5	TRBD2	TGTGCCACCTCTCCAACTAGCGGGAAACAAGAGACCCAGTACTTC	CATSPTSGKQETQYF
TRBV5-1	few	TRBJ2-5	.	TGCGCCAGCAGCTTGGCGGGCGGACCAGTAAAAGAGACCCAGTACTTC	CASSLAGGPVKETQYF
TRBV12-3/TRBV12-4	.	TRBJ2-3	TRBD2	TGTGCCAGCAGTTTATTAGGACTAGCGGGCCTGGATACGCAGTATTTT	CASSLLGLAGLDTQYF